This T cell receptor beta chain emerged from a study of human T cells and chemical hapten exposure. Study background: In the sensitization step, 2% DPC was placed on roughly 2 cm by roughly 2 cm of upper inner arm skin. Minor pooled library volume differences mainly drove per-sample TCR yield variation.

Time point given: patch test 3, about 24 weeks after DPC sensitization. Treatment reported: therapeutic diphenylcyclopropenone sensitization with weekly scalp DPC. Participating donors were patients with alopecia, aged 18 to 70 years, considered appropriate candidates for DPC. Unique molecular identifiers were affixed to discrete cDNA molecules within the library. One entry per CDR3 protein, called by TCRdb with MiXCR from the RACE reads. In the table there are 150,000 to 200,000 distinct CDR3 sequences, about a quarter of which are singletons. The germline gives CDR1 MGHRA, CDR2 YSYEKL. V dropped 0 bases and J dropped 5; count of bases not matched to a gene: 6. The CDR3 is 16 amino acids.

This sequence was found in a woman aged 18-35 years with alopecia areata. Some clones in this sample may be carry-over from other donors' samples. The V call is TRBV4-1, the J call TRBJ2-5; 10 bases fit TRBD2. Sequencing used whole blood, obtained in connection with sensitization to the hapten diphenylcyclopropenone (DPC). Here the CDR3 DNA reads TGCGCCAGCAGCCAAGACCCTAGCGGGAGTAGGGAGACCCAGTACTTC. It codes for CASSQDPSGSRETQYF.